The clone carrying this T cell receptor (beta chain) has more than one count but fewer than ten. The antigen is unknown. Sequencing used immunoSEQ multiplex PCR; TCRdb keeps in-frame clones, though not all of them. The sample includes 2,500 or so clones, roughly 30% of them seen just once. This sample is part of a study of STAT3 mutations in large granular lymphocyte leukemia. On the study more broadly: Roughly 37% of treated T-LGLL patients showed hematologic response to immunosuppression.

Study-wide results and limits: All newly emerging clones after therapy were STAT3 wild type. Clonal expansion was inferred from samples taken at other timepoints. In several patients, dominant TCR clone burden exceeded STAT3 mutant burden. In T-cell large granular lymphocyte leukemia, about half of patients showed multiple immunodominant subclonotypes.

The sample taken for sequencing was PBMCs. The receptor comes from a human donor with T large granular lymphocyte leukemia. Some clones in this sample may be carry-over from other donors' samples.

The CDR3 DNA is TGCGCCAGCAGCCTAGGGACAGGGGGCGCGGTGGACGAGCAGTACTTC. Translation gives CASSLGTGGAVDEQYF. The chain joins TRBV4-3 to TRBJ2-7; TRBD1 matches 12 bases. J lost 5 bases, V lost 4 bases, and 9 bases had no gene match. Germline V CDR1 and CDR2: LGHNA, YSLEER. This CDR3 spans 16 amino acids.